Each of the 28 T cell receptor beta chains below was sequenced from the same sample in a study of patients and donors after allogeneic stem cell transplantation. TCRdb re-analysed the RT-PCR reads in MiXCR, keeping a single row per CDR3 protein. The sample lists about a million distinct CDR3 sequences, about a sixth seen once, with around 6% in the top ten. The material sequenced was blood, either unsorted or a sorted T cell fraction (not recorded which). The receptors originated from a human donor who was either an allogeneic HSCT recipient or a stem cell or donor lymphocyte infusion donor (not recorded which). It is not recorded whose cells these are; they may come from a transplant donor.

The chain combines TRBV9 with TRBJ2-5; 9 nucleotides align to TRBD2. This CDR3 has 15 amino acids. Unmatched junction bases numbered 8, after V lost 4 bases and J lost 4 bases. Germline-derived CDR1 and CDR2 are SGDLS and YYNGEE. Here the CDR3 reads CASSPAGGQAETQYF. The CDR3 DNA is TGTGCCAGCAGCCCGGCGGGGGGGCAAGCAGAGACCCAGTACTTC.

This clonotype was detected only a few times. This sequence joins TRBV28 and TRBJ1-4; possible D gene TRBD1, 5 bases. This CDR3 is 18 amino acids long. V lost 2 bases and J lost 3, with 19 bases in between. Germline V gene data show CDR1 as MDHEN and CDR2 as SYDVKM. The CDR3 loop is CASSLGQGRWIPNEKLFF. The CDR3 nucleotides are TGTGCCAGCAGTTTAGGGCAGGGTCGGTGGATTCCTAATGAAAAACTGTTTTTT.

V usage is TRBV5-1 and J usage is TRBJ2-3; 7 bases line up with TRBD2. The CDR3 contains 14 residues. Germline CDR1 is SGHRS and CDR2 is YFSETQ. V trimming: 5 bases; J trimming: 1 base; junction bases outside the gene matches: 4. The CDR3 spells CASSGLGGTDTQYF. As DNA, the CDR3 is TGCGCCAGCAGTGGACTAGGGGGCACAGATACGCAGTATTTT.

This clonotype was found many times. The chain links TRBV6-2 or TRBV6-3 to TRBJ2-1, with D possibly matching TRBD2 (6 bases). The germline gives CDR1 MNHEY, CDR2 SVGEGT. V was cut by 7 bases and J by 8 bases, with 24 bases left in between. The CDR3 is 16 residues long. CDR3 residues: CASTQAPWGEKDEQFF. The CDR3 DNA sequence: TGTGCCAGCACCCAGGCCCCTTGGGGGGAGAAGGATGAGCAGTTCTTC.

The table lists this clonotype with a few counts. This chain uses TRBV12-3 or TRBV12-4 with TRBJ1-4, with no clear D. The CDR3 is 11 residues long. The V and J ends lost 5 bases and 6 bases respectively, with 4 bases between them. Here the CDR3 reads CASSTHEKLFF. The CDR3 DNA follows: TGTGCCAGCAGTACACATGAAAAACTGTTTTTT.

This clonotype was counted at least ten times. This sequence joins TRBV5-1 and TRBJ2-7; TRBD1 matches 8 bases. V trimming: 3 bases; J trimming: 0 bases; junction bases outside the gene matches: 8. This CDR3 spans 16 amino acids. Germline assignment: CDR1 SGHRS and CDR2 YFSETQ. The CDR3 here is CASSSGTGGSSYEQYF. The DNA for the CDR3 is TGCGCCAGCAGCTCGGGAACAGGGGGGAGCTCCTACGAGCAGTACTTC. Drawing the rest from reference TRBV5-1 and TRBJ2-7, the complete variable domain is KAGVTQTPRYLIKTRGQQVTLSCSPISGHRSVSWYQQTPGQGLQFLFEYFSETQRNKGNFPGRFSGRQFSNSRSEMNVSTLELGDSALYLCASSSGTGGSSYEQYFGPGTRLTVT.

V is TRBV6-1 and J is TRBJ2-5; D is perhaps TRBD2 (5 bases). Per the germline V gene, CDR1 is MNHNS and CDR2 is SASEGT. V was clipped by 6 bases and J by 1 base, with 15 bases between them. CDR3 length equals 15 residues. DNA of the CDR3: TGTGCCAGCAGAGTTGAGGGCACCCTCCAAGAGACCCAGTACTTC. Translation: CASRVEGTLQETQYF.

This chain joins TRBV20-1 and TRBJ2-1; D is uncertain. Germline V lookup: CDR1 DFQATT, CDR2 SNEGSKA (reference sequence). CDR3 length: 14 residues. V gave up 6 bases and J gave up 1 base, with 13 bases separating them. CDR3 in amino acids: CSAAAPQSYNEQFF. The CDR3, as DNA: TGCAGTGCCGCCGCACCCCAATCCTACAATGAGCAGTTCTTC.

This clonotype was seen more than once but under ten times. The gene calls are TRBV7-9 and TRBJ2-5; possibly TRBD1 for D (6 bases). CDR3 size: 17 residues. Germline V gene sequence: CDR1 SEHNR, CDR2 FQNEAQ (reference sequence). Deletions cut 6 bases from V and 5 bases from J, with 25 bases between. The CDR3 DNA sequence: TGTGCCAGCAGACCGGGTTTTCAAGGGGGATTGGAGGAGACCCAGTACTTC. Amino acid sequence: CASRPGFQGGLEETQYF.

This clonotype was recorded a few times. This chain uses TRBV24-1 with TRBJ2-1; 8 positions agree with TRBD1. The CDR3 runs 14 residues. The V gene's germline CDR1 is KGHDR and CDR2 SFDVKD. The trim removed 5 bases at V and 4 bases at J, leaving 3 bases unmatched. The CDR3 here is CATSGDRGYNEQFF. As DNA, the CDR3 is TGTGCCACCAGTGGCGACAGGGGTTACAATGAGCAGTTCTTC.

The chain employs TRBV11-2 and TRBJ2-7; D is possibly TRBD2 (7 bases). Germline values: CDR1 SGHAT, CDR2 FQNNGV. The CDR3 sequence is 19 residues long. V gave up 1 base and J gave up 0 bases, with 22 bases separating them. The CDR3 DNA reads TGTGCCAGCAGCTTAGGGAGGAGTCGGGGGGCCCAAAGCTCCTACGAGCAGTACTTC. Translation gives CASSLGRSRGAQSSYEQYF.

This sequence joins TRBV2 and TRBJ1-1; no clear D gene. Germline-derived CDR1 and CDR2 are SNHLY and FYNNEI. This CDR3 has 13 residues. V was shortened by 7 bases and J by 1 base, with 10 bases between the two germline ends. CDR3 in amino acids: CASKPRSNTEAFF. The CDR3, as DNA: TGTGCCAGCAAGCCCAGATCGAACACTGAAGCTTTCTTT.

This clonotype has a handful of counts. The chain uses TRBV20-1 and TRBJ2-1, with 12 bases lining up with TRBD1. Trimming took 2 bases from V and 9 from J; bases not matched to a gene: 14. The CDR3 has 17 amino acids. Germline assignment: CDR1 DFQATT and CDR2 SNEGSKA (reference sequence). CDR3 in DNA: TGCAGTGCTAGACCATATTACCGGGACAGGGGGCGGAGTGAGCAGTTCTTC. Its protein product is CSARPYYRDRGRSEQFF.

The chain links TRBV12-3 or TRBV12-4 to TRBJ2-7, with a possible D match to TRBD1 (6 bases). V dropped 3 bases and J dropped 5 bases, with 17 bases sitting between them. The CDR3 covers 15 residues. This CDR3 reads CASSFQGNRGDEQYF. The CDR3 nucleotides read TGTGCCAGCAGTTTCCAGGGGAATAGAGGTGACGAGCAGTACTTC.

The chain recombines TRBV7-6 with TRBJ2-3; 9 positions match TRBD2. The length of the CDR3 is 15 residues. Looked up from germline, CDR1 is SGHVS and CDR2 is FNYEAQ. Trimming cost V 5 bases and J 3 bases; bases outside gene matches: 6. The CDR3, as DNA: TGTGCCAGCAGCCGCGGGGGGGCCAGTACAGATACGCAGTATTTT. Encoded protein: CASSRGGASTDTQYF.

This clonotype was counted between two and nine times. The genes are TRBV12-3 or TRBV12-4 and TRBJ1-2, with D perhaps matching TRBD1 (6 bases). Trimming left V 3 bases short and J 4 bases short, with 9 bases between. The CDR3 consists of 13 residues. The CDR3 region has the DNA TGTGCCAGCAGTTTCATCAGGGGCTATGGCTACACCTTC. This translates into CASSFIRGYGYTF.

Details on this clonotype: The likely explanation is a read error, given a far larger clone one base away. This chain links TRBV7-2 with TRBJ1-1, with 7 bases that match TRBD1. CDR1 is SGHTA, CDR2 FQGNSA, per germline. V lost 7 bases and J lost 1; bases outside the gene matches: 3. This CDR3 is 13 amino acids long. CDR3 region: CASNRDRNTEAFF. The CDR3 nucleotides are TGTGCCAGCAACCGGGACAGGAACACTGAAGCTTTCTTT.

There are a few counts of this clonotype. This chain links TRBV10-3 with TRBJ2-7; 7 bases agree with TRBD1. The CDR3 length is 15 residues. V lost 1 base and J lost 4; bases outside the gene matches: 7. Germline CDR1 reads ENHRY; CDR2 reads SYGVKD. The CDR3 region has the DNA TGTGCCATCAGTGAGTGGGGACAGAGAAAATACGAGCAGTACTTC. Translation gives CAISEWGQRKYEQYF.

Only a few counts were recorded for this clonotype. The chain has TRBV20-1 and TRBJ2-3; 8 positions match TRBD2. Germline V gene lookup returns CDR1 DFQATT and CDR2 SNEGSKA (reference sequence). The CDR3 is made up of 15 amino acids. Losses at the gene ends were 2 bases for V and 1 base for J; bases not matched to a gene: 5. For the CDR3, the DNA is TGCAGTGCTAGAAGCCGGGAGGGCCGCACAGATACGCAGTATTTT. Residues: CSARSREGRTDTQYF.

The chain has TRBV5-1 and TRBJ2-3; TRBD1 might be the D (5 bases). Between the trimmed V and J ends, which lost 0 bases and 1 base, there was a span of 9 bases. The CDR3 is 15 amino acids. Germline V lookup: CDR1 SGHRS, CDR2 YFSETQ. CDR3 sequence reads: CASSLGTTRTDTQYF. CDR3 DNA: TGCGCCAGCAGCTTGGGGACAACCCGCACAGATACGCAGTATTTT.

V usage is TRBV29-1 and J usage is TRBJ2-1; D is perhaps TRBD2 (6 bases). Germline V gives CDR1 SQVTM, CDR2 ANQGSEA. The V gene lost 5 bases and the J gene lost 1 base, with 15 bases spanning the gap. The CDR3 consists of 15 residues. The CDR3 nucleotides are TGCAGCGTTAACGGGGGAGGTAGATCCTACAATGAGCAGTTCTTC. It specifies CSVNGGGRSYNEQFF.

The CDR3 region is CSASDRTSYEQYF. In nucleotides, the CDR3 is TGCAGTGCTTCCGACAGGACTTCTTACGAGCAGTACTTC. The chain carries TRBV20-1 and TRBJ2-7; D may be TRBD1 (6 bases). Germline V gene data show CDR1 as DFQATT and CDR2 as SNEGSKA (reference sequence). This CDR3 is 13 amino acids long. Trimming removed 5 bases from V and 4 bases from J, with 15 bases in between.

The chain is built from TRBV29-1 and TRBJ1-3, with a tentative D call TRBD1 (5 bases). The CDR3 has 14 residues. The V end was cut by 5 bases, the J end by 0 bases, with 11 bases between. CDR1 SQVTM and CDR2 ANQGSEA come from the germline V gene. In DNA, the CDR3 is TGCAGCGTTTTGACAGAGAGCTCTGGAAACACCATATATTTT. Translated, it gives CSVLTESSGNTIYF.

The chain recombines TRBV5-1 with TRBJ2-3; 15 bases agree with TRBD2. CDR1 is SGHRS and CDR2 is YFSETQ in the germline V gene. The CDR3 is made up of 17 amino acids. V lost 3 bases, J lost 2 bases, and 4 bases stayed unmatched. The CDR3 protein is CASSSGLAGGNTDTQYF. The CDR3 region has the DNA TGCGCCAGCAGCTCCGGACTAGCGGGAGGGAACACAGATACGCAGTATTTT.

This clonotype has more than one count but fewer than ten. The gene calls are TRBV4-2 and TRBJ2-2; 14 bases are shared with TRBD2. CDR1 and CDR2 from the germline V gene are LGHNA and YNFKEQ. Trimming at V came to 1 base and at J to 5 bases, leaving 3 bases not matched to a gene. CDR3 length: 17 amino acids. Here the CDR3 DNA reads TGTGCCAGCAGCCAAGGACTAGCGGGGGGGCCGACCGGGGAGCTGTTTTTT. Its translation is CASSQGLAGGPTGELFF.

This chain uses TRBV12-5 with TRBJ2-3; tentatively, D is TRBD2 (5 bases). Trimming took off 6 bases at V and 0 bases at J, with 10 bases between the two ends. Germline V gene lookup returns CDR1 LGHNT and CDR2 FRNRAP. The CDR3 contains 14 residues. The CDR3 region is CASGQRGSTDTQYF. CDR3 in DNA: TGTGCTAGTGGACAACGGGGTAGCACAGATACGCAGTATTTT.

The gene calls are TRBV6-1 and TRBJ1-2, with D perhaps matching TRBD1 (6 bases). Germline assignment: CDR1 MNHNS and CDR2 SASEGT. Trimming pared 7 bases from V and 2 bases from J, leaving 8 bases between. The CDR3 covers 12 residues. The CDR3 region is CASTDRNYGYTF. The CDR3 bases are TGTGCCAGCACCGACAGGAACTATGGCTACACCTTC.

This clonotype was observed a few times. The V and J genes are TRBV12-3 or TRBV12-4 and TRBJ1-2; maybe TRBD1 (6 bases). The V end was cut by 7 bases, the J end by 4 bases, with 22 bases between. CDR3 size: 16 residues. The CDR3 region is CASTLLGAPEGYGYTF. As DNA, the CDR3 is TGTGCCAGCACTCTACTGGGGGCTCCTGAGGGCTATGGCTACACCTTC.